The rows below give T cell receptor beta chains drawn from one sample of a study of blood T cell repertoires in COVID-19. TCRdb's table, derived via immunoSEQ multiplex PCR, lists solely in-frame clones and lacks some. The table shows around 290,000 clones, with 80% to 95% occurring only once. Sequenced material: PBMCs or T cells enriched from blood (not recorded which). Every receptor here comes from a woman in her twenties or thirties who had recovered from COVID-19. Each CDR3 is given with its conserved first and last residue. Fields, in order: J gene, V gene, D gene, clone size, CDR3 DNA, CDR3 protein. D genes are given only for firm matches. Part of the rows lack a size; the others show once, few, many or a class for expanded clones.

J: TRBJ1-5
V: TRBV13
D: TRBD1
size: .
DNA: TGTGCCAGCAGCTTAAACAGGGGTGGGAATCAGCCCCAGCATTTT
CDR3: CASSLNRGGNQPQHF

J: TRBJ1-1
V: TRBV19
D: TRBD1
size: .
DNA: TGTGCCAGTAGTCTTCTGACAGGGGGCGGTGAAGCTTTCTTT
CDR3: CASSLLTGGGEAFF

J: TRBJ2-1
V: TRBV7-2
D: TRBD1
size: .
DNA: TGTGCCAGCAGACCAACCGGGACAGGGGGGGTCAATGAGCAGTTCTTC
CDR3: CASRPTGTGGVNEQFF

J: TRBJ1-3
V: TRBV30
D: TRBD1
size: .
DNA: TGTGCCATAGACAGGGACTTCTCTGGAAACACCATATATTTT
CDR3: CAIDRDFSGNTIYF

J: TRBJ2-5
V: TRBV5-1
D: .
size: .
DNA: TGCGCCAGCGAATTTACCGGGACATCTCAAGAGACCCAGTACTTC
CDR3: CASEFTGTSQETQYF

J: TRBJ2-2
V: TRBV5-1
D: .
size: .
DNA: TGCGCCAGCAGCCCGGGGAAGGTGACCGGGGAGCTGTTTTTT
CDR3: CASSPGKVTGELFF

J: TRBJ2-3
V: TRBV5-6
D: .
size: .
DNA: TGTGCCAGCAGCTTGGAAGGGGCCACAGATACGCAGTATTTT
CDR3: CASSLEGATDTQYF

J: TRBJ1-1
V: TRBV5-1
D: .
size: .
DNA: TGCGCCAGCGGAAGCGGTGTGAACACTGAAGCTTTCTTT
CDR3: CASGSGVNTEAFF

J: TRBJ1-3
V: TRBV5-1
D: .
size: .
DNA: TGCGCCAGCAGCCCACCGTCGTCGGAGAGGACTGGAAACACCATATATTTT
CDR3: CASSPPSSERTGNTIYF

J: TRBJ2-1
V: TRBV6-2/TRBV6-3
D: .
size: many
DNA: TGTGCCAGCAGTTTCGGGGAGTACAATGAGCAGTTCTTC
CDR3: CASSFGEYNEQFF

J: TRBJ1-6
V: TRBV19
D: TRBD1
size: .
DNA: TGTGCCAGTAGCATGGACAGGGGGAATTCACCCCTCCACTTT
CDR3: CASSMDRGNSPLHF

J: TRBJ1-1
V: TRBV18
D: .
size: .
DNA: TGTGCCAGCTCACAGACTATGAACACTGAAGCTTTCTTT
CDR3: CASSQTMNTEAFF

J: TRBJ1-3
V: TRBV19
D: .
size: .
DNA: TGTGCCAGCCAAACGGCGCAGACAGGCCGCTCTGGAAACACCATATATTTT
CDR3: CASQTAQTGRSGNTIYF

J: TRBJ1-2
V: TRBV9
D: .
size: once
DNA: TGTGCCAGCAGCCCCCAGCAACCGACAGTTTATGGCTACACCTTC
CDR3: CASSPQQPTVYGYTF

J: TRBJ1-1
V: TRBV24-1
D: .
size: .
DNA: TGTGCCACAGCCGGGACATTGAACACTGAAGCTTTCTTT
CDR3: CATAGTLNTEAFF

J: TRBJ2-2
V: TRBV6-5
D: TRBD2
size: .
DNA: TGTGCCAGCCGGGGGGGCATGAACACCGGGGAGCTGTTTTTT
CDR3: CASRGGMNTGELFF

J: TRBJ2-2
V: TRBV18
D: TRBD2
size: .
DNA: TGTGCCACATCCCTTTCCGGGACTAGCGGATTATCGAACACCGGGGAGCTGTTTTTT
CDR3: CATSLSGTSGLSNTGELFF

J: TRBJ2-5
V: TRBV30
D: TRBD2
size: .
DNA: TGTGCCTGGATCGGACTAGTAGGGGAGACCCAGTACTTC
CDR3: CAWIGLVGETQYF

J: TRBJ2-2
V: TRBV27
D: .
size: .
DNA: TGTGCCAGCAGTCCCACGCGTACAGGGACCGGGGAGCTGTTTTTT
CDR3: CASSPTRTGTGELFF

J: TRBJ2-2
V: TRBV7-9
D: TRBD2
size: .
DNA: TGTGCCAGCAGCTTCGGGAGGGCCCCCGGGGAGCTGTTTTTT
CDR3: CASSFGRAPGELFF

J: TRBJ2-1
V: TRBV7-9
D: TRBD2
size: .
DNA: TGTGCCAGCAGCTTAGCGAAACTAGCGGACGTTAATGAGCAGTTCTTC
CDR3: CASSLAKLADVNEQFF

J: TRBJ2-7
V: TRBV5-1
D: TRBD2
size: few
DNA: TGCGCCAGCAGCTTGGATTCTGCGGGAGACTACGAGCAGTACTTC
CDR3: CASSLDSAGDYEQYF

J: TRBJ2-6
V: TRBV7-2
D: TRBD2
size: .
DNA: TGTGCCAGCAGCGACGGGACTAGCGGGAGGCCCTGGGCCAACGTCCTGACTTTC
CDR3: CASSDGTSGRPWANVLTF

J: TRBJ1-5
V: TRBV28
D: .
size: .
DNA: TGTGCCAGCAGCAAAACAGGAATTAGCAATCAGCCCCAGCATTTT
CDR3: CASSKTGISNQPQHF